This paragraph covers one T cell receptor beta chain sequence. Its target is unknown. The sample comes from a study of T cell responses to AZD1222 COVID-19 vaccine. Study results and limitations: The peak T cell response came first, and repertoires were sampled only after it. The sample set comprised mostly white British donors with more females, and clonal diversity was possibly underestimated.

The length of the CDR3 is 11 residues. Germline V gene lookup returns CDR1 MNHEY and CDR2 SVGAGI. Trimming shortened V by 6 bases and J by 7 bases, and 8 bases separated the two germline ends. Some clones are missing from TCRdb's copy, which holds only in-frame ones; the method was immunoSEQ multiplex PCR. The profile shows 90,000 or so clones, about 88% of them singletons. The chain uses TRBV6-5 and TRBJ2-3; no definite D call. The specimen comprised peripheral blood, sampled 28 days after the second AZD1222 dose. The source is an adult who received the AZD1222 COVID-19 vaccine. The CDR3 region has the DNA TGTGCCAGCAGATCAGGCCATACGCAGTATTTT. It codes for CASRSGHTQYF.